A selection of T cell receptor beta chains follows, all from one sample in a study of T cells after yellow fever vaccination. TCRdb re-called the 5' RACE reads with MiXCR, one entry per CDR3 protein. The profile shows 350,000 to 450,000 distinct CDR3 sequences, around 20% of them singletons. The material was PBMCs, obtained before the yellow fever booster vaccination. Receptors originate from a man younger than 30 who received the YFV17D yellow fever vaccine. Both conserved end residues are part of each CDR3. Each record gives: CDR3 protein, V gene, clone size, J gene. Clone size is stated in some rows and not others, as once, few, many or a class when expanded.

CASSYVPGAGYTF	TRBV6-5	few	TRBJ1-2
CSARTRGRNTGELFF	TRBV20-1	few	TRBJ2-2
CASSEVAGQFF	TRBV6-1	-	TRBJ2-1
CASSLAAGGGYEQYF	TRBV4-1	-	TRBJ2-7
CASSPGQATYNEQFF	TRBV5-1	few	TRBJ2-1
CASSPGPGQPGSQYF	TRBV7-3	few	TRBJ2-5
CASSQPPRDRYNEQFF	TRBV4-1	-	TRBJ2-1
CASTRARGYTF	TRBV6-2/TRBV6-3	-	TRBJ1-2
CATSESGTGVADTQYF	TRBV24-1	few	TRBJ2-3
CASSLDRGSNNEQFF	TRBV7-2	-	TRBJ2-1
CASGLEPRKVNERNTIYF	TRBV12-5	few	TRBJ1-3
CASSLAGIGTQYF	TRBV5-1	-	TRBJ2-5
CATGRGNEAFF	TRBV7-6	-	TRBJ1-1
CASSYSRSGELFF	TRBV6-2/TRBV6-3	-	TRBJ2-2
CASSYYNNEQFF	TRBV7-3	-	TRBJ2-1
CSARSGGTRDTQYF	TRBV20-1	-	TRBJ2-3
CASSLRGPSTDTQYF	TRBV5-1	many	TRBJ2-3
CATSDRLAGDTDTQYF	TRBV24-1	-	TRBJ2-3
CASSPPSRATDNEQFF	TRBV18	-	TRBJ2-1